This T cell receptor (beta chain) was observed in a study of shared T cell receptors in the human thymus. The V gene's germline CDR1 is SEHNR and CDR2 FQNEAQ (reference sequence). V lost 5 bases, J lost 8 bases, and 13 bases lay in between. The CDR3 has 13 residues. The repertoire was sequenced with immunoSEQ multiplex PCR; TCRdb's copy has only in-frame clones and lacks some. Counted here are hundreds of thousands of clones, about 95% occurring once; the ten biggest clones make up approximately 0.02%. This TCR came from a human donor. The genes are TRBV7-9 and TRBJ2-1, with D maybe TRBD2 (6 bases). Sequencing was done on a sample of thymocytes. The CDR3 region has the DNA TGTGCCAGCAGCCACTCGTCGGGGGATGAGCAGTTCTTC. Residues: CASSHSSGDEQFF. Drawing the rest from reference TRBV7-9 and TRBJ2-1, the complete variable domain is DTGVSQNPRHKITKRGQNVTFRCDPISEHNRLYWYRQTLGQGPEFLTYFQNEAQLEKSRLLSDRFSAERPKGSFSTLEIQRTEQGDSAMYLCASSHSSGDEQFFGPGTRLTVL.